A single sample gave rise to the 18 T cell receptor beta chains below, sequenced in a study of STAT5B mutations in CD4+ large granular lymphocyte leukemia. Clones were read by immunoSEQ multiplex PCR, and TCRdb kept only the in-frame ones, dropping some. The table shows 1,100 or so clones, with about 77% occurring only once. The sequenced material came from PBMCs. These receptors originate from a man aged 65 to 79 with CD4+ T-cell large granular lymphocyte leukemia.

The rearrangement uses TRBV19 and TRBJ2-1, with 7 bases fitting TRBD1. The CDR3 is made up of 17 amino acids. The V gene's germline CDR1 is LNHDA and CDR2 SQIVND (reference sequence). V lost 5 bases and J lost 7; bases outside the gene matches: 17. The CDR3 region has the DNA TGTGCCAGTAGTCCTGCAACGCGACAGGGATTAAGGAATGAGCAGTTCTTC. Its translation is CASSPATRQGLRNEQFF. The variable domain in full, completed from reference TRBV19 and TRBJ2-1, reads DGGITQSPKYLFRKEGQNVTLSCEQNLNHDAMYWYRQDPGQGLRLIYYSQIVNDFQKGDIAEGYSVSREKKESFPLTVTSAQKNPTAFYLCASSPATRQGLRNEQFFGPGTRLTVL.

The chain combines TRBV6-5 with TRBJ1-3; D is possibly TRBD1 (5 bases). Trimming shortened V by 4 bases and J by 7 bases, and 17 bases separated the two germline ends. The CDR3 consists of 15 residues. Per the germline V gene, CDR1 is MNHEY and CDR2 is SVGAGI. Written as DNA, the CDR3 is TGTGCCAGCAGTTCGGTGCAGGGTGTGGGGAACACCATATATTTT. It codes for CASSSVQGVGNTIYF.

The chain joins TRBV5-1 to TRBJ2-7, with D unclear. The CDR3 extends over 13 amino acids. Looked up from germline, CDR1 is SGHRS and CDR2 is YFSETQ. The germline V and J ends were trimmed by 0 bases and 6 bases, with 10 bases remaining between them. The chain's CDR3 is CASSLVSLSEQYF. The CDR3 DNA follows: TGCGCCAGCAGCTTGGTTTCCCTCAGCGAGCAGTACTTC.

This chain uses TRBV2 with TRBJ1-5; weak D call: TRBD1 (5 bases). Trimming pared 6 bases from V and 3 bases from J, leaving 15 bases between. The CDR3 has 15 amino acids. Germline CDR1 is SNHLY and CDR2 is FYNNEI. CDR3 nucleotides: TGTGCCAGCAGGGGGGTCACGGGGAACAATCAGCCCCAGCATTTT. Its protein product is CASRGVTGNNQPQHF.

The chain joins TRBV6-1 to TRBJ2-7, with 8 positions matching TRBD2. V lost 3 bases and J lost 6; bases outside the gene matches: 10. The germline V gene has CDR1 MNHNS and CDR2 SASEGT. This CDR3 contains 15 residues. CDR3 in amino acids: CASSDGGTRGFEQYF. As DNA, the CDR3 is TGTGCCAGCAGTGACGGCGGGACTAGAGGTTTCGAGCAGTACTTC.

The chain carries TRBV25-1 and TRBJ2-2; D possibly corresponds to TRBD1 (5 bases). CDR1 is MGHDK, CDR2 SYGVNS, per germline. V lost 8 bases and J lost 6, with 16 bases in between. This CDR3 is 14 amino acids long. This CDR3 is CASGHHQGSGELFF. DNA of the CDR3: TGTGCCAGCGGCCACCACCAGGGCTCCGGGGAGCTGTTTTTT.

The CDR3 reads CANSRTGGLYSNQPQHF. CDR3 DNA: TGTGCCAACTCCCGGACAGGGGGGCTATATAGCAATCAGCCCCAGCATTTT. This chain joins TRBV21-1 and TRBJ1-5; the D call TRBD1 from the table was never checked on the DNA. TRBV21-1 corresponds to a pseudogene. The CDR3 extends over 17 amino acids.

Comment on this clone: The junction departs from the called germline gene at one end, perhaps through a read error. V usage is TRBV7-7 and J usage is TRBJ2-5, with 8 positions matching TRBD2. The CDR3 extends over 15 amino acids. CDR1 and CDR2 (germline): SSHAT, FNYEAQ (reference sequence). CDR3 DNA: TGTGCTAGCAGCTTAGCAGCTAGCGGGCAAGAGACCCAGTACTTC. Protein sequence: CASSLAASGQETQYF.

The V and J genes are TRBV11-2 and TRBJ2-1; 7 positions match TRBD2. The germline V gene has CDR1 SGHAT and CDR2 FQNNGV. Unmatched junction bases numbered 5, after V lost 3 bases and J lost 6 bases. CDR3 size: 14 residues. In DNA, the CDR3 is TGTGCCAGCAGCTTCGGCGGGGGTGGCAATGAGCAGTTCTTC. Translated: CASSFGGGGNEQFF. Supplemented by reference TRBV11-2 and TRBJ2-1, the full variable domain reads EAGVAQSPRYKIIEKRQSVAFWCNPISGHATLYWYQQILGQGPKLLIQFQNNGVVDDSQLPKDRFSAERLKGVDSTLKIQPAKLEDSAVYLCASSFGGGGNEQFFGPGTRLTVL.

V gene TRBV7-2 combines with J gene TRBJ1-2; 12 bases map to TRBD1. CDR1 SGHTA and CDR2 FQGNSA come from the germline V gene. The CDR3 loop spans 16 amino acids. V was clipped by 1 base and J by 5 bases; unmatched bases: 5. This CDR3 is CASSLGPGQGAYGYTF. CDR3 nucleotide sequence: TGTGCCAGCAGCTTAGGGCCGGGACAGGGGGCTTATGGCTACACCTTC.

The rearrangement joins TRBV6-5 to TRBJ2-7; D might be TRBD1 or TRBD2, each matching 5 bases. This CDR3 spans 15 amino acids. V lost 0 bases and J lost 2, with 11 bases in between. CDR1 and CDR2 from the germline V gene are MNHEY and SVGAGI. CDR3 DNA: TGTGCCAGCAGTTACTCTGTCCGGGGACCCTACGAGCAGTACTTC. Its translation is CASSYSVRGPYEQYF.

Details on this clone: The identical CDR3 is also encoded by other nucleotide sequences in the sample. V gene TRBV14 combines with J gene TRBJ2-2; 10 bases are a match to TRBD2. The CDR3 consists of 17 residues. The V segment lost 3 bases and the J segment 2 bases; nucleotides outside the gene matches: 6. Germline loops: CDR1 SGHDN, CDR2 FVKESK. The CDR3 loop is CASSHSGGPSNTGELFF. The CDR3 DNA follows: TGTGCCAGCAGCCATAGCGGGGGGCCTTCAAACACCGGGGAGCTGTTTTTT. The variable domain in full, completed from reference TRBV14 and TRBJ2-2, reads EAGVTQFPSHSVIEKGQTVTLRCDPISGHDNLYWYRRVMGKEIKFLLHFVKESKQDESGMPNNRFLAERTGGTYSTLKVQPAELEDSGVYFCASSHSGGPSNTGELFFGEGSRLTVL.

The chain is built from TRBV30 and TRBJ2-2; 12 bases are shared with TRBD1. From germline, CDR1 is GTSNPN and CDR2 SVGIG (reference sequence). The CDR3 totals 15 residues. Trimming cost V 1 base and J 6 bases; bases outside gene matches: 3. The CDR3 is CAWSGDRGLAGELFF. The CDR3, as DNA: TGTGCCTGGAGTGGGGACAGGGGGCTCGCCGGGGAGCTGTTTTTT.

This CDR3 is CAQGATNEKLFF. The CDR3 DNA reads as TGTGCCCAGGGGGCAACTAATGAAAAACTGTTTTTT. V and J are TRBV30 and TRBJ1-4; 7 positions match TRBD1. The CDR3 runs to 12 residues. V shed 8 bases and J 0 bases; nucleotides not matched to a gene: 0. Germline V gene lookup returns CDR1 GTSNPN and CDR2 SVGIG (reference sequence).

The rearrangement uses TRBV5-1 and TRBJ2-5; tentative D call: TRBD2 (6 bases). Germline V gene lookup returns CDR1 SGHRS and CDR2 YFSETQ. The V end lost 1 base, the J end lost 2 bases, and 15 bases lay between the germline ends. The CDR3 extends over 16 amino acids. Here the CDR3 DNA reads TGCGCCAGCAGCTTGATACCTAGCGACGGGCAAGAGACCCAGTACTTC. Its protein is CASSLIPSDGQETQYF.

V and J are TRBV7-2 and TRBJ1-2; TRBD1 is a possible D gene (5 bases). Germline CDR1 is SGHTA and CDR2 is FQGNSA. This CDR3 is built from 15 residues. Trimming took 3 bases from V and 0 from J, leaving 11 bases between them. CDR3 in amino acids: CASSFQTEPNYGYTF. The DNA for the CDR3 is TGTGCCAGCAGCTTCCAGACAGAGCCTAACTATGGCTACACCTTC.

This clone appeared a few times. The J gene is TRBJ1-5, the V gene TRBV2; no firm D call. Per germline, CDR1 SNHLY and CDR2 FYNNEI. The CDR3 contains 15 residues. The V end was cut by 4 bases, the J end by 1 base, with 11 bases between. Written as DNA, the CDR3 is TGTGCCAGCAGTGGTGACGGTAGCAGCAATCAGCCCCAGCATTTT. This sequence encodes CASSGDGSSNQPQHF.

The chain links TRBV5-1 to TRBJ1-2; D perhaps matches TRBD1 (5 bases). The germline V and J ends were trimmed by 1 base and 4 bases, with 11 bases remaining between them. The CDR3 length is 14 residues. Germline V gives CDR1 SGHRS, CDR2 YFSETQ. CDR3 DNA sequence: TGCGCCAGCAGCTTGAACGGGGGGGGCTATGGCTACACCTTC. Translated: CASSLNGGGYGYTF. Together with reference TRBV5-1 and TRBJ1-2, the CDR3 gives the full variable domain: KAGVTQTPRYLIKTRGQQVTLSCSPISGHRSVSWYQQTPGQGLQFLFEYFSETQRNKGNFPGRFSGRQFSNSRSEMNVSTLELGDSALYLCASSLNGGGYGYTFGSGTRLTVV.